This T cell receptor (beta chain) was found in a study of blood T cell repertoires in COVID-19. Study-level background: Samples representing acute and convalescent COVID-19 were sourced from the United States, Italy and Spain. Sample material is recorded as cDNA or gDNA derived from T cells, B-cell-depleted T cells, or PBMCs.

Trimming took off 5 bases at V and 6 bases at J, with 19 bases between the two ends. This CDR3 region has 15 residues. The germline V gene has CDR1 MDHEN and CDR2 SYDVKM. Per the study methods: How many nucleated cells were present was estimated from reference gene primer amplification. Produced via immunoSEQ multiplex PCR; TCRdb's table is partial and in-frame only. The D gene and trimming were derived from the DNA, and the V and J assignments and clone size from that table. The sample lists 60,000 to 85,000 clones; about 91% were seen once. This receptor was obtained from an elderly woman with active or convalescent COVID-19. The specimen sequenced was peripheral blood. The chain employs TRBV28 and TRBJ1-2; D may be TRBD1 (6 bases). In nucleotides, the CDR3 is TGTGCCAGCAGTAGCGGACTCGGCAGGGGTGATGGCTACACCTTC. This codes for CASSSGLGRGDGYTF.